A selection of T cell receptor beta chains follows, all from one sample in a study of cytomegalovirus exposure and HLA in healthy donors. TCRdb's copy holds only in-frame clones and misses some; the assay was immunoSEQ multiplex PCR. The sample consists of 150,000 to 200,000 clones, roughly 77% of them appearing once. Sequencing was carried out using PBMCs. The receptors stem from a male donor in good health and CMV-seronegative. Both conserved end residues are part of each CDR3. D genes are given only for firm matches. Not every row has a clone size; where given, it reads once, few, many or a size class.

- TRBD2 14 TRBJ2-7 TRBV6-1 CASNRPGGNDEQYF TGTGCCAGCAACAGACCGGGAGGGAACGACGAGCAGTACTTC
- - 15 TRBJ1-2 TRBV5-8 CASSFQQGRAYGYTF TGTGCCAGCAGCTTTCAACAGGGACGCGCCTATGGCTACACCTTC
- TRBD1 15 TRBJ2-7 TRBV9 CASSVVGTGDYEQYF TGTGCCAGCAGCGTAGTAGGGACAGGGGACTACGAGCAGTACTTC
- TRBD1 13 TRBJ1-1 TRBV27 CASSSRGSTEAFF TGTGCCAGCAGTTCCAGGGGGAGCACTGAAGCTTTCTTT
- - 15 TRBJ1-2 TRBV4-1 CASSQVLTVNYGYTF TGCGCCAGCAGCCAAGTCTTAACGGTTAACTATGGCTACACCTTC
- - 15 TRBJ1-4 TRBV6-5 CASSYSGARSEKLFF TGTGCCAGCAGTTACTCTGGGGCGCGGAGTGAAAAACTGTTTTTT
- - 12 TRBJ1-2 TRBV30 CAWRQGSSGYTF TGTGCCTGGAGACAGGGATCCAGCGGCTACACCTTC
- - 15 TRBJ1-4 TRBV7-2 CASSPQGTTNEKLFF TGTGCCAGCAGCCCGCAGGGTACCACTAATGAAAAACTGTTTTTT
few TRBD1 14 TRBJ1-1 TRBV6-1 CASGLTGTNTEAFF TGTGCCAGCGGCTTGACAGGGACGAACACTGAAGCTTTCTTT
- TRBD2 18 TRBJ2-3 TRBV15 CATSRDRGTSGRASTQYF TGTGCCACCAGCAGAGATAGAGGGACTAGCGGGAGGGCGAGTACGCAGTATTTT
- TRBD1 14 TRBJ1-3 TRBV14 CASPGTGYGNTIYF TGTGCCAGTCCCGGGACAGGGTACGGAAACACCATATATTTT
- - 13 TRBJ2-3 TRBV27 CASTRRREEGQYF TGTGCCAGCACCCGAAGGAGGGAAGAAGGGCAGTATTTT
- TRBD1 15 TRBJ1-5 TRBV2 CASSRTGDSNQPQHF TGTGCCAGCAGTCGGACAGGGGATAGCAATCAGCCCCAGCATTTT
- TRBD2 16 TRBJ2-1 TRBV4-3 CASSQDRLAVYNEQFF TGCGCCAGCAGCCAAGATAGGCTAGCGGTCTACAATGAGCAGTTCTTC
- - 12 TRBJ2-7 TRBV5-4 CASSSEPYEQYF TGTGCCAGCAGCTCAGAACCCTACGAGCAGTACTTC
- - 13 TRBJ2-7 TRBV15 CATRSPGYNEQYF TGTGCCACCAGATCCCCAGGGTACAACGAGCAGTACTTC
- - 14 TRBJ2-5 TRBV7-9 CASSLAGGGETQYF TGTGCCAGCAGCTTAGCGGGGGGAGGAGAGACCCAGTACTTC
- TRBD1 14 TRBJ2-7 TRBV7-2 CASSLVQGSYEQYF TGTGCCAGCAGCTTAGTACAGGGGTCCTACGAGCAGTACTTC
few - 15 TRBJ2-7 TRBV27 CASRIRGALSYEQYF TGTGCCAGCAGGATCCGGGGGGCTCTCTCCTACGAGCAGTACTTC
- - 13 TRBJ2-2 TRBV28 CASSGRRTGELFF TGTGCCAGCAGTGGGAGGAGAACCGGGGAGCTGTTTTTT
once TRBD1 15 TRBJ1-4 TRBV18 CASSPRQGSDEKLFF TGTGCCAGCTCGCCTCGACAGGGATCCGATGAAAAACTGTTTTTT
- TRBD2 15 TRBJ2-3 TRBV9 CASSVGLAGTDTQYF TGTGCCAGCAGCGTGGGACTAGCAGGCACAGATACGCAGTATTTT
- - 16 TRBJ1-6 TRBV12-2 CASRLEGQPRRRPLHF TGTGCAAGTCGCTTAGAGGGACAGCCAAGAAGGAGACCCCTCCACTTT
few TRBD1 15 TRBJ2-5 TRBV5-1 CASSLRTGGQETQYF TGCGCCAGCAGCTTGCGTACAGGGGGCCAAGAGACCCAGTACTTC
few TRBD2 14 TRBJ2-5 TRBV27 CASSGLAGGETQYF TGTGCCAGCAGCGGACTAGCGGGTGGAGAGACCCAGTACTTC
- TRBD2 16 TRBJ2-1 TRBV30 CAWSPRTSGKGNEQFF TGTGCCTGGAGTCCCCGGACTAGCGGGAAAGGGAATGAGCAGTTCTTC
- TRBD1 15 TRBJ1-5 TRBV6-5 CASGRTGFSNQPQHF TGTGCCAGCGGTCGGACAGGCTTTAGCAATCAGCCCCAGCATTTT
few TRBD1 14 TRBJ1-2 TRBV7-9 CSSSFGQGGYGYTF TGTTCCAGCAGCTTCGGACAGGGGGGTTATGGCTACACCTTC
- - 15 TRBJ2-5 TRBV6-5 CASSYSTPRGETQYF TGTGCCAGCAGTTACTCGACCCCCCGGGGAGAGACCCAGTACTTC
- TRBD1 11 TRBJ2-1 TRBV7-9 CASSARGEQFF TGTGCCAGCAGCGCCAGGGGGGAGCAGTTCTTC
- TRBD2 18 TRBJ2-1 TRBV7-2 CASSVTTGTSGRVNEQFF TGTGCCAGCAGCGTCACCACCGGGACTAGCGGGAGGGTCAATGAGCAGTTCTTC
- TRBD2 14 TRBJ2-1 TRBV5-5 CASSLWTSRGEQFF TGTGCCAGCAGCTTGTGGACTAGCCGGGGTGAGCAGTTCTTC
- TRBD1 14 TRBJ1-5 TRBV7-9 CASSPGQGDQPQHF TGTGCCAGCAGTCCCGGACAGGGGGATCAGCCCCAGCATTTT
- - 15 TRBJ2-2 TRBV13 CASSPGNANTGELFF TGTGCCAGCAGCCCAGGAAATGCGAACACCGGGGAGCTGTTTTTT
- - 15 TRBJ2-7 TRBV7-6 CASSLFAGYSYEQYF TGTGCCAGCAGCTTATTTGCGGGGTACTCCTACGAGCAGTACTTC
once - 13 TRBJ1-2 TRBV27 CTSSRGQLYGYTF TGTACCAGCAGCCGTGGACAGCTCTATGGCTACACCTTC
- TRBD1 13 TRBJ1-2 TRBV19 CASSIASGGGYTF TGTGCCAGTAGTATAGCTTCAGGGGGCGGCTACACCTTC
few - 15 TRBJ2-6 TRBV25-1 CASSEGGAGANVLTF TGTGCCAGCAGTGAAGGCGGGGCTGGGGCCAACGTCCTGACTTTC
- - 13 TRBJ2-5 TRBV28 CASREGPGETQYF TGTGCCAGCAGGGAGGGCCCAGGGGAGACCCAGTACTTC
- - 13 TRBJ1-2 TRBV7-6 CASSSRGAYGYTF TGTGCCAGCAGCTCCCGGGGGGCCTATGGCTACACCTTC
few TRBD1 13 TRBJ1-2 TRBV7-9 CASSFGQDYGYTF TGTGCCAGCAGCTTCGGACAGGACTATGGCTACACCTTC
- - 15 TRBJ2-1 TRBV5-4 CASSLDRSTYNEQFF TGTGCCAGCAGCTTAGACAGGAGTACCTACAATGAGCAGTTCTTC
- - 15 TRBJ2-7 TRBV10-3 CALATPDRGSYEQYF TGTGCCCTCGCCACCCCCGACAGAGGCTCCTACGAGCAGTACTTC
- - 14 TRBJ1-2 TRBV15 CATSREANHYGYTF TGTGCCACCAGCAGAGAGGCCAACCACTATGGCTACACCTTC
- TRBD1 14 TRBJ2-2 TRBV19 CASGRTGSSGELFF TGTGCCAGTGGCAGGACAGGGTCGTCTGGGGAGCTGTTTTTT
- - 14 TRBJ1-4 TRBV21-1 CASSKQVSMKKLFF TGTGCCAGCAGCAAACAGGTCTCGATGAAAAAACTGTTTTTT
- TRBD1 13 TRBJ2-7 TRBV4-3 CASSHRDRDEQYF TGCGCCAGCAGCCATCGGGACAGGGACGAGCAGTACTTC
- - 13 TRBJ1-5 TRBV7-2 CASSLRQDQPQHF TGTGCCAGCAGCTTAAGGCAGGATCAGCCCCAGCATTTT
- - 14 TRBJ2-7 TRBV15 CATSWGGGNYEQYF TGTGCCACCAGCTGGGGGGGCGGCAACTACGAGCAGTACTTC